This T cell receptor (beta chain) was recovered during a study of T-cell reconstitution after alpha-beta-depleted transplantation in children. With regard to this clonotype: What it binds is unknown.

Points from the study as a whole: In patients about two months after transplant, alpha-beta T cells reportedly arose from several hundred expanded graft clones.

As it was prepared, the TCRbeta library received unique molecular identifiers. TCRdb re-called the PCR reads with MiXCR, one entry per CDR3 protein. The sample consists of over 450,000 distinct CDR3 sequences, approximately 10% of them appearing once. This TCR derives from a child between 2 and 9 years old with inherited bone marrow failure, due to receive a stem cell transplant. The material sequenced was PBMCs, taken before TCRalphabeta/CD19-depleted stem cell transplant.

The CDR3 here is CSSYIGGEARETQYF. The CDR3 DNA follows: TGCAGCTCCTACATAGGGGGGGAGGCAAGAGAGACCCAGTACTTC. The rearrangement joins TRBV29-1 to TRBJ2-5; perhaps TRBD2 as D (7 bases). V gave up 8 bases and J gave up 4 bases, with 23 bases separating them. The germline gives CDR1 SQVTM, CDR2 ANQGSEA. This CDR3 is built from 15 residues.